The 28 T cell receptor beta chains presented below share a single source sample, sequenced in a study of T cell responses to AZD1222 COVID-19 vaccine. Using immunoSEQ multiplex PCR, the repertoire was profiled, and TCRdb retains in-frame clones only, with some absent. There are some 30,000 clones in the sample; around 86% occur only once, and more than 9.5% lies in the top ten. The specimen comprised peripheral blood, sampled 28 days after the second AZD1222 dose. All receptors derive from an adult who received the AZD1222 COVID-19 vaccine.

This clone was recorded once. The J gene is TRBJ2-1, the V gene TRBV2; D uncertain. The germline CDR1 and CDR2 sequences are SNHLY and FYNNEI. This CDR3 region has 11 residues. V lost 8 bases and J 2 bases, leaving 4 bases between the germline ends. In DNA form, the CDR3 reads TGTGCCAGCTCCCCCTACAATGAGCAGTTCTTC. Its protein product is CASSPYNEQFF. Full variable domain (rest looked up from reference TRBV2 and TRBJ2-1): EPEVTQTPSHQVTQMGQEVILRCVPISNHLYFYWYRQILGQKVEFLVSFYNNEISEKSEIFDDQFSVERPDGSNFTLKIRSTKLEDSAMYFCASSPYNEQFFGPGTRLTVL.

J is TRBJ1-1 and V is TRBV14, with D possibly being TRBD1 (5 bases). This CDR3 contains 11 residues. The V gene lost 6 bases and the J gene lost 11 bases, with 13 bases spanning the gap. Per germline, CDR1 SGHDN and CDR2 FVKESK. Written as DNA, the CDR3 is TGTGCCAGCAGTCAGGGAACGGGGGCTTTCTTT. Protein product: CASSQGTGAFF.

The gene calls are TRBV18 and TRBJ1-2; maybe TRBD1 (5 bases). CDR3 length: 14 amino acids. From germline, CDR1 is KGHSH and CDR2 LQKENI. V was clipped by 5 bases and J by 4 bases, with 14 bases between them. Here the CDR3 reads CASSDGGRAYGYTF. CDR3 DNA: TGTGCCAGCTCAGATGGGGGAAGGGCCTATGGCTACACCTTC.

This chain uses TRBV30 with TRBJ1-5; weak D call: TRBD1 (5 bases). In germline, CDR1 is GTSNPN, CDR2 SVGIG (reference sequence). The CDR3 has 13 amino acids. V gave up 2 bases and J gave up 5 bases, with 10 bases separating them. CDR3 in DNA: TGTGCCTGGAGTCTCGGGGCGCATCAGCCCCAGCATTTT. Translating it yields CAWSLGAHQPQHF.

The rearrangement joins TRBV6-5 to TRBJ2-2; TRBD1 matches 11 bases. The CDR3 totals 15 residues. The trim removed 6 bases at V and 3 bases at J, leaving 3 bases unmatched. Germline CDR1 reads MNHEY; CDR2 reads SVGAGI. For the CDR3, the DNA is TGTGCCAGCAGGGACAGGGGGCGCGACACCGGGGAGCTGTTTTTT. Translated: CASRDRGRDTGELFF.

V and J are TRBV19 and TRBJ2-1; a weak D match, TRBD2 (6 bases). The V gene's germline CDR1 is LNHDA and CDR2 SQIVND (reference sequence). Trimming removed 5 bases from V and 9 bases from J, with 14 bases in between. The CDR3 loop spans 13 amino acids. CDR3 coding DNA: TGTGCCAGTAGTCCTCAGACTAGGGCTGAGCAGTTCTTC. Translating gives CASSPQTRAEQFF.

The chain recombines TRBV2 with TRBJ1-5; D is uncertain. Trimming took off 3 bases at V and 6 bases at J, with 12 bases between the two ends. Per the germline V gene, CDR1 is SNHLY and CDR2 is FYNNEI. The CDR3 has 14 residues. Here the CDR3 DNA reads TGTGCCAGCAGTGATGTAGGCTTGTTTCAGCCCCAGCATTTT. Amino acid sequence: CASSDVGLFQPQHF. The full variable domain, rest sourced from reference TRBV2 and TRBJ1-5, is EPEVTQTPSHQVTQMGQEVILRCVPISNHLYFYWYRQILGQKVEFLVSFYNNEISEKSEIFDDQFSVERPDGSNFTLKIRSTKLEDSAMYFCASSDVGLFQPQHFGDGTRLSIL.

This chain links TRBV7-2 with TRBJ2-7; 8 bases align to TRBD2. This CDR3 has 16 residues. V trimming: 2 bases; J trimming: 3 bases; junction bases outside the gene matches: 9. Germline-derived CDR1 and CDR2 are SGHTA and FQGNSA. The CDR3 sequence: CASSLPQGGGFYEQYF. CDR3 DNA sequence: TGTGCCAGCAGCTTACCGCAGGGCGGGGGGTTCTACGAGCAGTACTTC.

The V call is TRBV9, the J call TRBJ2-7; D might be TRBD1 (6 bases). The germline V gene encodes CDR1 SGDLS and CDR2 YYNGEE. This CDR3 has 12 amino acids. The germline V and J ends were trimmed by 7 bases and 7 bases, with 15 bases remaining between them. CDR3 nucleotide sequence: TGTGCCAGCCCGGGACACCTGAGGGAGCAGTACTTC. It encodes CASPGHLREQYF.

The sample holds one count of this clone. The J gene is TRBJ2-1, the V gene TRBV18; 7 bases agree with TRBD2. Germline V CDR1 and CDR2: KGHSH, LQKENI. The junction had 8 bases not matched to a gene; V was cut back by 6 bases and J by 0 bases. The CDR3 length is 16 residues. CDR3 sequence: CASSPTSVSSYNEQFF. CDR3 nucleotides: TGTGCCAGCTCGCCTACTAGCGTAAGCTCCTACAATGAGCAGTTCTTC.

The table lists this clone with a count of one. The gene calls are TRBV29-1 and TRBJ2-5, with TRBD2 as a possible D gene (6 bases). Trimming removed 3 bases from V and 4 bases from J, with 12 bases in between. Germline-derived CDR1 and CDR2 are SQVTM and ANQGSEA. This CDR3 is 13 amino acids long. CDR3: CSVDYGEAETQYF. Here the CDR3 DNA reads TGCAGCGTTGATTACGGGGAGGCAGAGACCCAGTACTTC.

The gene calls are TRBV7-2 and TRBJ2-5, with 16 bases lining up with TRBD2. V gave up 5 bases and J gave up 5 bases; unmatched junction bases: 5. CDR1 and CDR2 (germline): SGHTA, FQGNSA. The CDR3 covers 16 residues. The CDR3 region has the DNA TGTGCCAGCAGCCGGGGACTAGCGGGGGGGCGCGAGACCCAGTACTTC. It yields the protein CASSRGLAGGRETQYF. Supplemented by reference TRBV7-2 and TRBJ2-5, the full variable domain reads GAGVSQSPSNKVTEKGKDVELRCDPISGHTALYWYRQSLGQGLEFLIYFQGNSAPDKSGLPSDRFSAERTGGSVSTLTIQRTQQEDSAVYLCASSRGLAGGRETQYFGPGTRLLVL.

The chain combines TRBV9 with TRBJ1-2, with 9 bases fitting TRBD1. CDR3 length equals 14 residues. Germline V gives CDR1 SGDLS, CDR2 YYNGEE. V dropped 0 bases and J dropped 4; count of bases not matched to a gene: 1. The chain's CDR3 is CASSVGGQGYGYTF. The CDR3, as DNA: TGTGCCAGCAGCGTAGGGGGACAGGGCTATGGCTACACCTTC.

This clone showed up just a few times. The V gene is TRBV13, the J gene TRBJ2-1, with D perhaps being TRBD1 or TRBD2 (5 bases each). CDR3 length equals 15 residues. Germline loops: CDR1 PRHDT, CDR2 FYEKMQ (reference sequence). Trimming took 0 bases from V and 8 from J, leaving 14 bases between them. The CDR3 DNA sequence: TGTGCCAGCAGCTTAGGTCTGCCAGGGAGCGATGAGCAGTTCTTC. Translation gives CASSLGLPGSDEQFF.

J is TRBJ2-7 and V is TRBV28; weak D call: TRBD1 (6 bases). Germline V gene lookup returns CDR1 MDHEN and CDR2 SYDVKM. The CDR3 is made up of 15 amino acids. V was cut by 6 bases and J by 0 bases, with 15 bases left in between. CDR3: CASSPTGRGSYEQYF. The CDR3, as DNA: TGTGCCAGCAGCCCGACAGGAAGAGGCTCCTACGAGCAGTACTTC.

The V and J genes are TRBV7-3 and TRBJ2-3; 14 bases are shared with TRBD2. The V and J ends lost 5 bases and 4 bases, in that order; junction bases with no gene match: 8. The CDR3 runs to 17 residues. Per the germline V gene, CDR1 is SGHTA and CDR2 is FQGTGA. Written as DNA, the CDR3 is TGTGCCAGCAGCCCAACCCCGGGACTAGCGGGAGCAGATACGCAGTATTTT. Its protein product is CASSPTPGLAGADTQYF. The full variable domain, in which reference TRBV7-3 and TRBJ2-3 provide the parts outside the CDR3, is GAGVSQTPSNKVTEKGKYVELRCDPISGHTALYWYRQSLGQGPEFLIYFQGTGAADDSGLPNDRFFAVRPEGSVSTLKIQRTERGDSAVYLCASSPTPGLAGADTQYFGPGTRLTVL.

This clone was recorded once. The rearrangement links TRBV7-2 to TRBJ2-7; D uncertain. V lost 3 bases, J lost 1 base, and 7 bases lay in between. Per germline, CDR1 SGHTA and CDR2 FQGNSA. The CDR3 contains 13 residues. CDR3 DNA: TGTGCCAGCAGCTTTGCAGGTTCCTACGAGCAGTACTTC. As protein: CASSFAGSYEQYF.

The CDR3 nucleotides read TGTGCCAGCAGCTTATGGGATGGACAGGTCTCACTAGCTAACTATGGCTACACCTTC. Translating gives CASSLWDGQVSLANYGYTF. The gene calls are TRBV7-8 and TRBJ1-2; 7 bases are shared with TRBD1. The germline gives CDR1 SGHVS, CDR2 FQNEAQ. The V gene end was trimmed by 2 bases and the J gene end by 0 bases; junction bases not matched to a gene: 15. The CDR3 has 19 residues.

The CDR3, as DNA: TGCGCCAGCAGCCAAGGAGACGGGAGGGCGAGGCAAGAGACCCAGTACTTC. This codes for CASSQGDGRARQETQYF. The chain carries TRBV4-1 and TRBJ2-5, with 8 bases matching TRBD2. Looked up from germline, CDR1 is MGHRA and CDR2 is YSYEKL. The CDR3 covers 17 residues. Trimming at V came to 1 base and at J to 2 bases, leaving 9 bases not matched to a gene.

This chain links TRBV2 with TRBJ2-7, with D unresolved. Trimming removed 4 bases at V and 6 bases at J, with 7 bases between. The V gene's germline CDR1 is SNHLY and CDR2 FYNNEI. This CDR3 region has 11 residues. This CDR3 is CASSAWGEQYF. CDR3 in DNA: TGTGCCAGCAGTGCTTGGGGCGAGCAGTACTTC. Drawing the rest from reference TRBV2 and TRBJ2-7, the complete variable domain is EPEVTQTPSHQVTQMGQEVILRCVPISNHLYFYWYRQILGQKVEFLVSFYNNEISEKSEIFDDQFSVERPDGSNFTLKIRSTKLEDSAMYFCASSAWGEQYFGPGTRLTVT.

The chain is built from TRBV19 and TRBJ2-5, with D unclear. V was pared by 3 bases and J by 2 bases, with 7 bases between. The length of the CDR3 is 13 residues. Looked up from germline, CDR1 is LNHDA and CDR2 is SQIVND (reference sequence). CDR3 nucleotide sequence: TGTGCCAGTAGTATTGGAACACAAGAGACCCAGTACTTC. This translates into CASSIGTQETQYF.

The V call is TRBV27, the J call TRBJ1-4, with 7 bases identical to TRBD1. CDR3 length equals 14 residues. The ends lost 4 bases at V and 7 bases at J; junction bases unmatched: 6. Germline loops: CDR1 MNHEY, CDR2 SMNVEV (reference sequence). As DNA, the CDR3 is TGTGCCAGCAGTTATGACAGGGTGGGTGAAAAACTGTTTTTT. Translating it yields CASSYDRVGEKLFF.

The rearrangement uses TRBV5-4 and TRBJ1-4; no firm D call. Trimming removed 4 bases at V and 7 bases at J, with 14 bases between. The CDR3 has 14 amino acids. Germline CDR1 and CDR2: SGHNT and YYREEE (reference sequence). This CDR3 is CASSDPGVGEKLFF. The CDR3 DNA reads TGTGCCAGCAGCGATCCCGGGGTTGGTGAAAAACTGTTTTTT.

The V and J genes are TRBV5-1 and TRBJ2-7; 7 nucleotides align to TRBD1. V shed 4 bases, J shed 1 base, and the junction held 5 bases outside the gene matches. In germline, CDR1 is SGHRS, CDR2 YFSETQ. The CDR3 has 14 amino acids. The CDR3 is CASSLGTASYEQYF. The CDR3 bases are TGCGCCAGCAGCCTAGGGACAGCTTCCTACGAGCAGTACTTC.

This rearrangement joins TRBV4-2 to TRBJ2-7; 7 nucleotides agree with TRBD2. V shed 4 bases, J shed 6 bases, and the junction held 9 bases outside the gene matches. The CDR3 is 14 residues long. From germline, CDR1 is LGHNA and CDR2 YNFKEQ. CDR3 amino acids: CASSRRAGEGEQYF. The CDR3 DNA sequence: TGTGCCAGCAGCCGAAGGGCGGGAGAGGGCGAGCAGTACTTC.

This chain connects TRBV5-1 to TRBJ1-1, with no clear D. Germline CDR1 is SGHRS and CDR2 is YFSETQ. Trimming took off 0 bases at V and 1 base at J, with 7 bases between the two ends. The CDR3 has 14 amino acids. The DNA of the CDR3 is TGCGCCAGCAGCTTGGAGCCCCAGAACACTGAAGCTTTCTTT. This gives the protein CASSLEPQNTEAFF.

This rearrangement joins TRBV7-9 to TRBJ1-1; 7 bases align to TRBD1. There are 14 residues in the CDR3. CDR1 is SEHNR and CDR2 is FQNEAQ in the germline V gene (reference sequence). V shed 2 bases, J shed 0 bases, and the junction held 0 bases outside the gene matches. The CDR3 region has the DNA TGTGCCAGCAGCTTACAGGGGGTGAACACTGAAGCTTTCTTT. Encoded protein: CASSLQGVNTEAFF.

The chain links TRBV5-1 to TRBJ2-2; D not certain. There are 12 residues in the CDR3. V shed 1 base and J shed 6 bases, with 4 bases lying between them. Germline-derived CDR1 and CDR2 are SGHRS and YFSETQ. Here the CDR3 reads CASSLRSGELFF. The CDR3 DNA follows: TGCGCCAGCAGCTTGAGATCCGGGGAGCTGTTTTTT.